The present T cell receptor (beta chain) was sequenced within a study of OX40 agonist ivuxolimab in advanced cancers. The CDR3 runs 15 residues. The V end was cut by 0 bases, the J end by 0 bases, with 9 bases between. The germline gives CDR1 MGHRA, CDR2 YSYEKL. Assay used: immunoSEQ multiplex PCR; TCRdb lists only in-frame clones, some missing. The sample contains 11,000 to 15,000 clones, about 76% of which appear only once. The sequence was obtained from an adult with an advanced solid tumor such as melanoma, head and neck, liver or kidney cancer. The chain uses TRBV4-1 and TRBJ2-7; D uncertain. Sequenced here: CD4+ or CD8+ T cells sorted from blood, sampled in a trial of the OX40 agonist ivuxolimab. Written as DNA, the CDR3 is TGCGCCAGCAGCCAAGAGCCAGGCAACTCCTACGAGCAGTACTTC. Its translation is CASSQEPGNSYEQYF.